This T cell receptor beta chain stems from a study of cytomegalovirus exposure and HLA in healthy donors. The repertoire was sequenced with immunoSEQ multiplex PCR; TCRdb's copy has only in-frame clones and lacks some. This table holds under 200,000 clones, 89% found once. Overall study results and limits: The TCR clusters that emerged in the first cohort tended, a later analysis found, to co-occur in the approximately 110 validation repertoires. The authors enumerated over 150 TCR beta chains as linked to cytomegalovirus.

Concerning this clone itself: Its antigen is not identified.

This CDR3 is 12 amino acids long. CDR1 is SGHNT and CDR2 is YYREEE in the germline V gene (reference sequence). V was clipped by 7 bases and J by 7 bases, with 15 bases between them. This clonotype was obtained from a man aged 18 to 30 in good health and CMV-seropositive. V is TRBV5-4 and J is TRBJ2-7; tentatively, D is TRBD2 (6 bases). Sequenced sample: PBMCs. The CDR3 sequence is CASGGAGGEQYF. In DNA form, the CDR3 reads TGTGCCAGCGGCGGTGCAGGAGGGGAGCAGTACTTC.